A selection of T cell receptor beta chains follows, all from one sample in a study of radiotherapy plus CTLA-4 blockade in lung cancer. Method: immunoSEQ multiplex PCR; TCRdb's copy keeps in-frame clones and lacks some. This sample has nearly 95,000 clones, with roughly 80% found just once. This specimen was peripheral blood, taken from a patient treated with radiotherapy plus ipilimumab. Every receptor here comes from a human donor with non-small cell lung cancer that progressed on radiotherapy plus ipilimumab. Both conserved end residues are part of each CDR3. D genes are given only for firm matches. Part of the rows lack a size; the others show once, few, many or a class for expanded clones.

V gene	J gene	D gene	CDR3 length	clone size	CDR3 protein	CDR3 DNA
TRBV9	TRBJ1-1	TRBD1	17	.	CASSVDPAGGINTEAFF	TGTGCCAGCAGCGTAGACCCGGCAGGGGGCATAAACACTGAAGCTTTCTTT
TRBV19	TRBJ2-2	TRBD2	16	.	CASQLGLAGYTGELFF	TGTGCCAGTCAATTGGGACTAGCGGGATACACCGGGGAGCTGTTTTTT
TRBV5-4	TRBJ2-5	.	15	.	CASSSDGLTQETQYF	TGTGCCAGCAGCTCCGATGGACTAACACAAGAGACCCAGTACTTC
TRBV27	TRBJ2-5	.	14	.	CASSSGHLAGTQYF	TGTGCCAGCAGTTCGGGACATTTAGCAGGGACCCAGTACTTC
TRBV6-1	TRBJ2-3	.	15	.	CASSQGWGTGDTQYF	TGTGCCAGCAGTCAGGGATGGGGTACAGGAGATACGCAGTATTTT
TRBV6-1	TRBJ2-5	.	13	.	CASSEAPGETQYF	TGTGCCAGCAGTGAAGCCCCGGGAGAGACCCAGTACTTC
TRBV6-6	TRBJ2-2	TRBD1	15	.	CANQSSGTGTGELFF	TGTGCCAACCAGTCATCCGGGACAGGGACCGGGGAGCTGTTTTTT
TRBV6-1	TRBJ1-4	TRBD1	14	.	CASRQGAANEKLFF	TGTGCCAGCAGACAGGGGGCTGCTAATGAAAAACTGTTTTTT
TRBV30	TRBJ1-1	.	13	.	CARSRWGNTEAFF	TGTGCCCGGTCCCGGTGGGGGAACACTGAAGCTTTCTTT
TRBV27	TRBJ2-3	.	15	.	CASSPTQDRADTQYF	TGTGCCAGCAGCCCGACTCAAGATCGGGCAGATACGCAGTATTTT
TRBV29-1	TRBJ2-1	TRBD1	12	.	CSAGDRGGEQFF	TGCAGCGCCGGGGACAGGGGAGGTGAGCAGTTCTTC
TRBV9	TRBJ2-2	.	16	.	CASTQSALQNTGELFF	TGTGCCAGCACCCAGTCGGCTCTACAAAACACCGGGGAGCTGTTTTTT
TRBV25-1	TRBJ2-5	.	15	.	CASSDPRWLAETQYF	TGTGCCAGCAGTGATCCTAGGTGGCTAGCTGAGACCCAGTACTTC
TRBV6-5	TRBJ2-3	TRBD1	13	.	CASSYPDRDPQYF	TGTGCCAGCAGTTACCCCGACAGGGACCCGCAGTATTTT
TRBV5-1	TRBJ2-7	.	14	.	CASSLVTGSYEQYF	TGCGCCAGCAGCTTGGTTACAGGCAGCTACGAGCAGTACTTC
TRBV11-2	TRBJ2-1	TRBD2	14	.	CASSLGLADNEQFF	TGTGCCAGCAGCCTCGGGCTAGCGGACAATGAGCAGTTCTTC
TRBV5-1	TRBJ2-3	.	16	.	CASSRSGGQGTDTQYF	TGCGCCAGCAGCCGGAGTGGGGGCCAAGGGACAGATACGCAGTATTTT
TRBV7-9	TRBJ2-3	.	16	.	CASSLVHLVSTDTQYF	TGTGCCAGCAGCTTAGTCCATTTAGTTAGCACAGATACGCAGTATTTT
TRBV7-9	TRBJ2-3	.	14	.	CASSLFEMVDTQYF	TGTGCCAGCAGCTTATTTGAAATGGTTGATACGCAGTATTTT
TRBV5-4	TRBJ1-5	.	14	.	CASSLQGGNQPQHF	TGTGCCAGCAGCTTGCAGGGAGGCAATCAGCCCCAGCATTTT
TRBV5-1	TRBJ2-1	TRBD2	16	.	CASSGGLAGGYNEQFF	TGCGCCAGCAGCGGGGGACTAGCGGGAGGATACAATGAGCAGTTCTTC
TRBV5-1	TRBJ2-2	.	14	.	CASSLGQIAGELFF	TGCGCCAGCAGCTTGGGTCAGATTGCCGGGGAGCTGTTTTTT
TRBV5-6	TRBJ1-3	.	16	once	CASSPPDGSSGNTIYF	TGTGCCAGCAGCCCTCCTGACGGGAGCTCTGGAAACACCATATATTTT
TRBV2	TRBJ1-5	TRBD1	18	.	CASSSRTGGFVGGQPQHF	TGTGCCAGCAGTTCCAGGACAGGGGGATTCGTCGGGGGACAGCCCCAGCATTTT
TRBV11-1	TRBJ1-1	TRBD1	15	.	CASSISRGYYTEAFF	TGTGCCAGCAGCATCTCCAGGGGGTATTATACTGAAGCTTTCTTT
TRBV9	TRBJ2-1	TRBD1	14	.	CASSDGTGDNEQFF	TGTGCCAGCAGCGACGGGACAGGGGACAATGAGCAGTTCTTC
TRBV10-3	TRBJ2-7	.	13	.	CAIRGPEENEQYF	TGTGCCATCCGGGGCCCCGAAGAGAACGAGCAGTACTTC
TRBV11-2	TRBJ1-2	TRBD1	15	.	CASSLGGDRIYGYTF	TGTGCCAGCAGCTTAGGGGGGGACAGGATCTATGGCTACACCTTC
TRBV11-2	TRBJ2-5	.	13	once	CASSLDPQETQYF	TGTGCCAGCAGCTTAGATCCCCAAGAGACCCAGTACTTC
TRBV7-9	TRBJ1-1	TRBD1	13	.	CASSGQGVAEAFF	TGTGCCAGCAGCGGACAGGGTGTGGCTGAAGCTTTCTTT
TRBV5-6	TRBJ1-1	TRBD1	13	once	CASSYLQGAEAFF	TGTGCCAGCAGCTACCTACAGGGGGCTGAAGCTTTCTTT
TRBV7-3	TRBJ1-2	.	14	.	CASSLGADSSGYTF	TGTGCCAGCAGCTTGGGTGCCGACAGTTCGGGCTACACCTTC
TRBV2	TRBJ1-2	TRBD1	13	.	CASSSSGTDGYTF	TGTGCCAGCAGTAGTTCCGGGACAGATGGCTACACCTTC
TRBV5-5	TRBJ1-3	.	13	.	CASTIPGGNTIYF	TGTGCCAGCACCATTCCGGGGGGAAACACCATATATTTT
TRBV7-9	TRBJ1-1	.	17	.	CASSLAQRRLVGTEAFF	TGTGCCAGCAGCTTAGCGCAAAGGAGGCTGGTAGGGACTGAAGCTTTCTTT
TRBV9	TRBJ2-5	TRBD2	16	once	CASSPRLAGFKETQYF	TGTGCCAGCAGCCCCCGGCTAGCGGGATTCAAAGAGACCCAGTACTTC
TRBV5-5	TRBJ1-5	.	14	.	CASSLDTRNQPQHF	TGTGCCAGCAGCTTGGACACCAGAAATCAGCCCCAGCATTTT
TRBV6-4	TRBJ2-5	TRBD1	14	.	CATYFDREQETQYF	TGTGCCACCTACTTCGACAGGGAACAAGAGACCCAGTACTTC
TRBV9	TRBJ2-3	.	15	.	CASSVVPSATDTQYF	TGTGCCAGCAGCGTAGTTCCGAGTGCGACAGATACGCAGTATTTT
TRBV5-1	TRBJ1-3	.	15	few	CASSLGGSSGNTIYF	TGCGCCAGCAGCTTGGGGGGGAGCTCTGGAAACACCATATATTTT
TRBV10-3	TRBJ2-7	TRBD2	14	.	CAISERGGSYEQYF	TGTGCCATCAGTGAGCGGGGGGGGTCCTACGAGCAGTACTTC
TRBV7-3	TRBJ2-3	.	14	.	CASSLKDVTDTQYF	TGTGCCAGCAGCTTAAAGGACGTGACAGATACGCAGTATTTT
TRBV15	TRBJ1-5	.	13	.	CATSTQRNQPQHF	TGTGCCACCAGCACCCAGCGCAATCAGCCCCAGCATTTT
TRBV19	TRBJ2-2	TRBD2	15	.	CASSRLAGAPGELFF	TGTGCCAGTAGTCGACTAGCGGGAGCGCCCGGGGAGCTGTTTTTT
TRBV6-1	TRBJ1-4	.	15	.	CASSPLQGLREKLFF	TGTGCCAGCAGCCCCTTGCAGGGATTAAGAGAAAAACTGTTTTTT
TRBV5-1	TRBJ2-7	.	14	.	CASSLSSRDGEQYF	TGCGCCAGCAGCTTGAGTTCCCGAGACGGCGAGCAGTACTTC
TRBV29-1	TRBJ2-7	.	13	many	CSVARASSYEQYF	TGCAGCGTTGCCAGGGCGAGCTCCTACGAGCAGTACTTC
TRBV7-2	TRBJ1-2	TRBD1	14	few	CASSQGQGGYGYTF	TGTGCCAGCAGCCAGGGACAGGGAGGCTATGGCTACACCTTC
TRBV7-2	TRBJ2-3	TRBD2	19	.	CASSLVPSGRLGGTDTQYF	TGTGCCAGCAGCTTAGTCCCAAGCGGGAGGCTTGGGGGCACAGATACGCAGTATTTT
TRBV7-6	TRBJ2-2	.	15	.	CASSSSGFITGELFF	TGTGCCAGCAGCTCTTCAGGTTTTATCACCGGGGAGCTGTTTTTT
TRBV5-6	TRBJ1-2	.	15	.	CASSVKGGLNYGYTF	TGTGCCAGCAGCGTTAAGGGGGGTTTGAACTATGGCTACACCTTC
TRBV6-5	TRBJ2-3	.	15	.	CASSYSIAALDTQYF	TGTGCCAGCAGTTACTCGATCGCAGCTCTTGATACGCAGTATTTT
TRBV9	TRBJ2-5	TRBD2	16	.	CASSVGREGPRETQYF	TGTGCCAGCAGCGTAGGGCGGGAGGGCCCTCGGGAGACCCAGTACTTC
TRBV5-4	TRBJ1-2	TRBD1	14	.	CASSLGQGIYGYTF	TGTGCCAGCAGCTTGGGACAGGGGATATATGGCTACACCTTC
TRBV5-6	TRBJ2-7	.	17	.	CASSLTSIRMTESEQYF	TGTGCCAGCAGCTTGACAAGCATCAGAATGACCGAATCCGAGCAGTACTTC
TRBV5-1	TRBJ2-3	.	16	.	CASSLAGGSGADTQYF	TGCGCCAGCAGCTTGGCGGGCGGGTCGGGGGCAGATACGCAGTATTTT
TRBV4-1	TRBJ2-7	TRBD1	15	.	CASSQAGQGPDEQYF	TGCGCCAGCAGCCAAGCCGGACAGGGGCCCGACGAGCAGTACTTC
TRBV5-4	TRBJ2-1	.	13	.	CASGIDRNNEQFF	TGTGCCAGCGGCATAGACAGAAACAATGAGCAGTTCTTC